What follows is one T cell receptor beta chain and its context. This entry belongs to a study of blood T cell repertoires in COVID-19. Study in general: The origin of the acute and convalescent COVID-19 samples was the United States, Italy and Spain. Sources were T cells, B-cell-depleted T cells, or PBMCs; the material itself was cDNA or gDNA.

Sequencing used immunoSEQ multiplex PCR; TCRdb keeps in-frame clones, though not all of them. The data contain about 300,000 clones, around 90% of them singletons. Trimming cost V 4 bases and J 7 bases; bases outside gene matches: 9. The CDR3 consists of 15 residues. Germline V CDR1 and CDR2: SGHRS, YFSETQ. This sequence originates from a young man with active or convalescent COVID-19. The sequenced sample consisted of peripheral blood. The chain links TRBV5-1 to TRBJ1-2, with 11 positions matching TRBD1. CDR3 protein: CASSRQGTGGFGYTF. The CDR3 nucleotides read TGCGCCAGCAGCCGCCAAGGGACAGGGGGATTTGGCTACACCTTC. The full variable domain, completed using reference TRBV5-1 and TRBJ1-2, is KAGVTQTPRYLIKTRGQQVTLSCSPISGHRSVSWYQQTPGQGLQFLFEYFSETQRNKGNFPGRFSGRQFSNSRSEMNVSTLELGDSALYLCASSRQGTGGFGYTFGSGTRLTVV.